A single sample is the source of the 30 T cell receptor beta chains below, sequenced in a study of cytomegalovirus exposure and HLA in healthy donors. The table came from immunoSEQ multiplex PCR; TCRdb's copy has only in-frame clones and leaves some out. This repertoire shows 85,000 to 95,000 clones, 95% to 97% found once; its top ten account for roughly 0.78%. Sequencing was performed on PBMCs. Receptor source: a young man in good health and CMV-seronegative.

This clone is a singleton in its sample. The rearrangement uses TRBV7-9 and TRBJ2-7, with 11 bases matching TRBD1. The CDR3 covers 18 residues. Germline V gives CDR1 SEHNR, CDR2 FQNEAQ (reference sequence). V trimming: 5 bases; J trimming: 3 bases; junction bases outside the gene matches: 15. The CDR3, as DNA: TGTGCCAGCAGCCCCCGGCTGGGGACAGGGGGTCCCGACTACGAGCAGTACGTC. The encoded protein is CASSPRLGTGGPDYEQYV.

CDR3 in amino acids: CASSPTAGEKAFF. In nucleotides, the CDR3 is TGTGCCAGTAGCCCAACGGCAGGGGAGAAAGCTTTCTTT. V usage is TRBV19 and J usage is TRBJ1-1, with D tentatively TRBD1 (6 bases). This CDR3 has 13 residues. V dropped 6 bases and J dropped 9 bases, with 17 bases sitting between them. Germline V lookup: CDR1 LNHDA, CDR2 SQIVND (reference sequence).

The chain links TRBV14 to TRBJ2-2, with D perhaps TRBD2 (6 bases). V was clipped by 0 bases and J by 3 bases, with 14 bases between them. The V gene's germline CDR1 is SGHDN and CDR2 FVKESK. The CDR3 covers 17 residues. The CDR3, as DNA: TGTGCCAGCAGCCAAGAGGGGTGGGAGGCAGACACCGGGGAGCTGTTTTTT. Its protein product is CASSQEGWEADTGELFF.

This chain connects TRBV29-1 to TRBJ2-5; a weak D match, TRBD1 (5 bases). V gave up 3 bases and J gave up 4 bases, with 12 bases separating them. The CDR3 is 13 amino acids. Germline lookup yields CDR1 SQVTM and CDR2 ANQGSEA. The CDR3 here is CSVDQGPGETQYF. DNA for the CDR3: TGCAGCGTTGATCAGGGTCCCGGAGAGACCCAGTACTTC. The whole variable domain, remainder taken from reference TRBV29-1 and TRBJ2-5, is SAVISQKPSRDICQRGTSLTIQCQVDSQVTMMFWYRQQPGQSLTLIATANQGSEATYESGFVIDKFPISRPNLTFSTLTVSNMSPEDSSIYLCSVDQGPGETQYFGPGTRLLVL.

There are a few counts of this clone. The chain recombines TRBV6-1 with TRBJ1-2; TRBD1 might be the D (5 bases). Germline CDR1 and CDR2: MNHNS and SASEGT. CDR3 length equals 13 residues. Trimming took off 3 bases at V and 5 bases at J, with 10 bases between the two ends. This chain's CDR3 is CASSDREGYGYTF. The CDR3 DNA is TGTGCCAGCAGTGACAGGGAGGGGTATGGCTACACCTTC.

J is TRBJ2-1 and V is TRBV6-5; D call uncertain. Germline loops: CDR1 MNHEY, CDR2 SVGAGI. Trimming removed 0 bases at V and 9 bases at J, with 3 bases between. CDR3 length equals 11 residues. CDR3 in amino acids: CASSYSREQFF. The CDR3 DNA follows: TGTGCCAGCAGTTACTCCCGTGAGCAGTTCTTC.

This chain joins TRBV6-1 and TRBJ2-2, with 11 bases aligning to TRBD1. The J segment lost 3 bases and the V segment lost 5 bases, leaving 2 bases of the junction unmatched. The CDR3 sequence is 15 residues long. Germline lookup yields CDR1 MNHNS and CDR2 SASEGT. In DNA, the CDR3 is TGTGCCAGCAGTTCGGGACAGGGGGACACCGGGGAGCTGTTTTTT. Encoded protein: CASSSGQGDTGELFF.

V is TRBV19 and J is TRBJ2-5, with D perhaps matching TRBD1 (5 bases). The germline gives CDR1 LNHDA, CDR2 SQIVND (reference sequence). The ends were cut back, 5 bases at V and 8 bases at J, with 15 bases in the middle. This CDR3 comprises 13 residues. This chain's CDR3 is CASSQGGSNTQYF. DNA for the CDR3: TGTGCCAGTAGTCAGGGCGGCTCCAATACCCAGTACTTC.

The rearrangement uses TRBV29-1 and TRBJ2-3; TRBD1 matches at 8 bases. V dropped 5 bases and J dropped 2; count of bases not matched to a gene: 21. Germline V lookup: CDR1 SQVTM, CDR2 ANQGSEA. The CDR3 length is 19 residues. DNA of the CDR3: TGCAGCGTTAAAGGGGTGGGACAGGCAGGGGTTCTAGCCACAGATACGCAGTATTTT. Protein: CSVKGVGQAGVLATDTQYF.

V and J are TRBV4-1 and TRBJ1-4; 10 bases align to TRBD1. Germline V gene data show CDR1 as MGHRA and CDR2 as YSYEKL. With 5 bases clipped from V and 7 bases from J, the junction kept 10 bases outside the gene matches. The length of the CDR3 is 16 residues. Here the CDR3 DNA reads TGCGCCAGCAGCGGACGAGACAGGGGGCGCGGTGAAAAACTGTTTTTT. Amino acids: CASSGRDRGRGEKLFF.

V is TRBV9 and J is TRBJ2-3, with a tentative D call TRBD1 (6 bases). V lost 0 bases, J lost 0 bases, and 11 bases lay in between. This CDR3 spans 16 amino acids. CDR1 is SGDLS, CDR2 YYNGEE, per germline. The CDR3 coding sequence is TGTGCCAGCAGCGTAGGGACAGCTACTAGCACAGATACGCAGTATTTT. Translation: CASSVGTATSTDTQYF.

This chain uses TRBV6-4 with TRBJ1-2, with 10 bases fitting TRBD1. From germline, CDR1 is MRHNA and CDR2 SNTAGT. The V segment lost 7 bases and the J segment 7 bases; nucleotides outside the gene matches: 15. This CDR3 is 16 amino acids long. The CDR3 spells CASNNPGTGDSGGYTF. DNA for the CDR3: TGTGCCAGCAACAATCCGGGGACAGGGGACTCTGGTGGCTACACCTTC.

This sequence joins TRBV9 and TRBJ2-7; TRBD2 aligns across 8 bases. The V gene end was trimmed by 5 bases and the J gene end by 0 bases; junction bases not matched to a gene: 4. This CDR3 is 14 amino acids long. Germline V gene lookup returns CDR1 SGDLS and CDR2 YYNGEE. CDR3 loop: CASSPREGSYEQYF. DNA of the CDR3: TGTGCCAGCAGTCCCCGGGAGGGCTCCTACGAGCAGTACTTC.

The chain couples TRBV9 to TRBJ2-1; the D is unclear. The germline V gene encodes CDR1 SGDLS and CDR2 YYNGEE. The CDR3 length is 14 residues. The V gene lost 4 bases and the J gene lost 3 bases, with 11 bases spanning the gap. CDR3 sequence reads: CASSTRGLYNEQFF. The CDR3, as DNA: TGTGCCAGCAGCACCAGAGGCCTCTACAATGAGCAGTTCTTC.

This chain connects TRBV7-9 to TRBJ2-1; 8 bases align to TRBD2. This CDR3 comprises 13 residues. Losses at the gene ends were 6 bases for V and 12 bases for J; bases not matched to a gene: 10. Germline values: CDR1 SEHNR, CDR2 FQNEAQ (reference sequence). The CDR3, as DNA: TGTGCCAGCAGATCGACAGTAGCGGGAAGGCAGTTCTTC. Translation gives CASRSTVAGRQFF.

This chain joins TRBV4-1 and TRBJ2-1; TRBD2 agrees at 8 bases. V gave up 0 bases and J gave up 1 base; unmatched junction bases: 5. The CDR3 is 17 residues long. Germline CDR1 is MGHRA and CDR2 is YSYEKL. The CDR3 loop is CASSQDERGGSYNEQFF. DNA for the CDR3: TGCGCCAGCAGCCAAGATGAGCGCGGGGGGTCCTACAATGAGCAGTTCTTC.

This clone was seen just once. This chain links TRBV10-1 with TRBJ2-1, with TRBD1 matching over 7 bases. V was pared by 4 bases and J by 4 bases, with 16 bases of the junction left unmatched. Looked up from germline, CDR1 is WNHNN and CDR2 is SYGVQD (reference sequence). The CDR3 has 18 residues. The DNA of the CDR3 is TGCGCCAGCAGTGGAAATTACAGGGGACCGCCGGATTACAATGAGCAGTTCTTC. It is translated as CASSGNYRGPPDYNEQFF.

The chain employs TRBV6-6 and TRBJ1-1; the D gene is possibly TRBD1 (6 bases). This CDR3 is built from 15 residues. V shed 0 bases and J shed 5 bases, with 13 bases lying between them. Per the germline V gene, CDR1 is MNHNY and CDR2 is SVGAGI (reference sequence). The CDR3 sequence: CASSYSAGVGTEAFF. CDR3 sequence (DNA): TGTGCCAGCAGTTACTCGGCAGGGGTGGGGACTGAAGCTTTCTTT.

The chain carries TRBV6-6 and TRBJ2-7, with a possible D match to TRBD1 (6 bases). Germline V gives CDR1 MNHNY, CDR2 SVGAGI (reference sequence). The CDR3 is 14 residues long. V was shortened by 6 bases and J by 3 bases, with 15 bases between the two germline ends. The CDR3 sequence: CASRTGTAYYEQYF. The CDR3 DNA reads as TGTGCCAGCAGAACAGGGACGGCCTACTACGAGCAGTACTTC.

The count of this clone is one. The chain combines TRBV4-1 with TRBJ2-3, with 8 bases lining up with TRBD2. The CDR3 consists of 19 residues. The V and J ends lost 2 bases and 0 bases, in that order; junction bases with no gene match: 13. Germline CDR1 MGHRA, CDR2 YSYEKL. CDR3 in DNA: TGCGCCAGCAGCCAACTTGGACTAGCCCAATTATCGAGCACAGATACGCAGTATTTT. Encoded protein: CASSQLGLAQLSSTDTQYF.

The chain carries TRBV19 and TRBJ1-4, with TRBD1 matching 9 bases. V trimming: 9 bases; J trimming: 3 bases; junction bases outside the gene matches: 11. CDR3 length equals 16 residues. Germline V gene sequence: CDR1 LNHDA, CDR2 SQIVND (reference sequence). CDR3 nucleotides: TGTGCCAGCGCCAGACACAGACAGGGGGCTAATGAAAAACTGTTTTTT. It encodes CASARHRQGANEKLFF.

V and J are TRBV19 and TRBJ2-5; 7 bases agree with TRBD1. Germline lookup yields CDR1 LNHDA and CDR2 SQIVND (reference sequence). CDR3 length: 12 amino acids. Unmatched junction bases numbered 4, after V lost 7 bases and J lost 5 bases. In DNA, the CDR3 is TGTGCCAGTAATACAGGGGTGGAGACCCAGTACTTC. It encodes CASNTGVETQYF.

This clone was picked up a small number of times. The V call is TRBV2, the J call TRBJ2-7; D might be TRBD2 (5 bases). This CDR3 has 12 residues. V was pared by 4 bases and J by 7 bases, with 11 bases between. Germline V gene sequence: CDR1 SNHLY, CDR2 FYNNEI. CDR3 residues: CASSGETGEQYV. As DNA, the CDR3 is TGTGCCAGCAGTGGAGAAACGGGAGAGCAGTACGTC.

V gene TRBV29-1 combines with J gene TRBJ2-3, with 11 bases fitting TRBD2. The CDR3 loop spans 15 amino acids. The V segment lost 5 bases and the J segment 2 bases; nucleotides outside the gene matches: 6. Germline CDR1 SQVTM, CDR2 ANQGSEA. As DNA, the CDR3 is TGCAGCGTTAAGGGACTAGCGGCACACACAGATACGCAGTATTTT. Protein sequence: CSVKGLAAHTDTQYF.

The rearrangement joins TRBV6-5 to TRBJ2-7; 8 bases map to TRBD2. The length of the CDR3 is 15 residues. Germline-derived CDR1 and CDR2 are MNHEY and SVGAGI. V was clipped by 5 bases and J by 0 bases; unmatched bases: 6. CDR3 sequence (DNA): TGTGCCAGCAGTAATAGCGGGGTGAGCTCCTACGAGCAGTACGTC. This sequence encodes CASSNSGVSSYEQYV.

The genes are TRBV6-5 and TRBJ2-7; D is uncertain. CDR1 and CDR2 from the germline V gene are MNHEY and SVGAGI. The CDR3 is 11 residues long. Trimming took 5 bases from V and 4 from J, leaving 6 bases between them. Here the CDR3 reads CASSDGYEQYV. DNA of the CDR3: TGTGCCAGCAGTGACGGGTACGAGCAGTACGTC.

The chain couples TRBV5-6 to TRBJ2-5, with D possibly matching TRBD2 (5 bases). The V end was cut by 0 bases, the J end by 9 bases, with 6 bases between. Germline V gene sequence: CDR1 SGHDT, CDR2 YYEEEE. The CDR3 totals 11 residues. Here the CDR3 DNA reads TGTGCCAGCAGCTTGGGAGGGCCCCAGTACTTC. Encoded protein: CASSLGGPQYF.

V and J are TRBV5-1 and TRBJ2-7, with D possibly matching TRBD1 (6 bases). The CDR3 totals 15 residues. V shed 0 bases and J shed 2 bases, with 12 bases lying between them. Germline CDR1 is SGHRS and CDR2 is YFSETQ. CDR3 region: CASSLAGTLPYEQYF. For the CDR3, the DNA is TGCGCCAGCAGCTTGGCCGGGACACTCCCCTACGAGCAGTACTTC.

The chain recombines TRBV6-1 with TRBJ2-2; 10 nucleotides align to TRBD2. J lost 4 bases, V lost 4 bases, and 3 bases had no gene match. Germline lookup yields CDR1 MNHNS and CDR2 SASEGT. This CDR3 has 15 amino acids. Here the CDR3 reads CASSGLAGATGELFF. The CDR3 DNA follows: TGTGCCAGCAGTGGGCTAGCGGGAGCCACCGGGGAGCTGTTTTTT.

This clone has only one observation. The chain recombines TRBV11-3 with TRBJ2-7, with 8 bases identical to TRBD2. Germline V gene sequence: CDR1 SGHNT, CDR2 YENEEA. V was pared by 5 bases and J by 4 bases, with 10 bases of the junction left unmatched. This CDR3 is 15 amino acids long. CDR3 amino acids: CASSPEAGGTYEQYV. The CDR3 region has the DNA TGTGCCAGCAGCCCAGAGGCGGGAGGCACTTACGAGCAGTACGTC.